Listed here are 14 T cell receptor beta chains from one sample, sequenced in a study of blood T cell repertoires in COVID-19. Repertoires were generated with immunoSEQ multiplex PCR, while TCRdb's copy carries only in-frame clones and drops some. The sample contains roughly 67,000 clones, roughly 85% of which appear only once. The sample comprised peripheral blood. The receptors shown here come from a man aged 50 to 60 with acute or convalescent COVID-19.

The chain has TRBV18 and TRBJ1-1; D may be TRBD1 (5 bases). Germline V lookup: CDR1 KGHSH, CDR2 LQKENI. V shed 3 bases and J shed 0 bases, with 8 bases lying between them. This CDR3 contains 14 residues. For the CDR3, the DNA is TGTGCCAGCTCACCGCAGGGATTGAACACTGAAGCTTTCTTT. Its protein is CASSPQGLNTEAFF. The full variable domain, rest sourced from reference TRBV18 and TRBJ1-1, is NAGVMQNPRHLVRRRGQEARLRCSPMKGHSHVYWYRQLPEEGLKFMVYLQKENIIDESGMPKERFSAEFPKEGPSILRIQQVVRGDSAAYFCASSPQGLNTEAFFGQGTRLTVV.

The chain combines TRBV11-3 with TRBJ2-3; D gene ambiguous. Germline CDR1 and CDR2: SGHNT and YENEEA. With 0 bases removed from V and 4 bases from J, the gap between germline ends came to 11 bases. CDR3 length: 15 amino acids. The DNA for the CDR3 is TGTGCCAGCAGCTTAGATACCGGTTCCGCAGATACGCAGTATTTT. Translation: CASSLDTGSADTQYF. The entire variable domain, with the rest obtained from reference TRBV11-3 and TRBJ2-3, is as follows: EAGVVQSPRYKIIEKKQPVAFWCNPISGHNTLYWYLQNLGQGPELLIRYENEEAVDDSQLPKDRFSAERLKGVDSTLKIQPAELGDSAVYLCASSLDTGSADTQYFGPGTRLTVL.

The rearrangement links TRBV18 to TRBJ2-2; TRBD1 matches 8 bases. Germline CDR1 KGHSH, CDR2 LQKENI. This CDR3 contains 14 residues. With V trimmed by 5 bases and J by 1 base, 0 bases remained unmatched. The CDR3 DNA reads as TGTGCCAGCTCAGGACAGGGGAACACCGGGGAGCTGTTTTTT. It encodes CASSGQGNTGELFF.

V usage is TRBV6-2 or TRBV6-3 and J usage is TRBJ2-3, with D perhaps matching TRBD2 (6 bases). Trimming took 0 bases from V and 4 from J, leaving 17 bases between them. This CDR3 is 17 amino acids long. From germline, CDR1 is MNHEY and CDR2 SVGEGT. The CDR3 DNA reads as TGTGCCAGCAGTTACTCGTTGGGACTCCTGATTGCAGATACGCAGTATTTT. This encodes CASSYSLGLLIADTQYF.

CDR3 sequence: CSVSGFPYGYTF. Here the CDR3 DNA reads TGCAGCGTTTCAGGGTTCCCATATGGCTACACCTTC. The V call is TRBV29-1, the J call TRBJ1-2; a possible D gene is TRBD1 (5 bases). The CDR3 has 12 residues. V dropped 5 bases and J dropped 5 bases, with 12 bases sitting between them. Germline CDR1 reads SQVTM; CDR2 reads ANQGSEA.

This chain links TRBV7-2 with TRBJ2-2; 9 nucleotides line up with TRBD2. CDR3 length equals 15 residues. V lost 2 bases and J lost 8; bases outside the gene matches: 6. Germline V lookup: CDR1 SGHTA, CDR2 FQGNSA. The CDR3 spells CASSLSSSGEGELFF. The CDR3 bases are TGTGCCAGCAGCTTAAGTTCTAGCGGGGAGGGGGAGCTGTTTTTT.

A note on this clone: Different DNA sequences within this sample yield the same CDR3. The V and J genes are TRBV5-1 and TRBJ2-5; 9 bases fit TRBD2. Germline V gene data show CDR1 as SGHRS and CDR2 as YFSETQ. J lost 2 bases, V lost 0 bases, and 2 bases had no gene match. The CDR3 has 15 residues. The CDR3 reads CASSLEAGGQETQYF. The CDR3 nucleotides are TGCGCCAGCAGCTTGGAAGCGGGGGGACAAGAGACCCAGTACTTC.

The chain is built from TRBV11-3 and TRBJ2-3; 8 positions match TRBD1. The CDR3 has 17 amino acids. Germline CDR1 is SGHNT and CDR2 is YENEEA. V dropped 0 bases and J dropped 6; count of bases not matched to a gene: 11. The DNA for the CDR3 is TGTGCCAGCAGCTTAGATGGGCGGACAGGGACGGGGGATACGCAGTATTTT. This translates into CASSLDGRTGTGDTQYF. Combining the CDR3 with reference TRBV11-3 and TRBJ2-3 gives the whole variable domain EAGVVQSPRYKIIEKKQPVAFWCNPISGHNTLYWYLQNLGQGPELLIRYENEEAVDDSQLPKDRFSAERLKGVDSTLKIQPAELGDSAVYLCASSLDGRTGTGDTQYFGPGTRLTVL.

J is TRBJ2-1 and V is TRBV7-8, with 11 bases fitting TRBD2. Trimming removed 5 bases from V and 2 bases from J; junction bases left unmatched: 2. The CDR3 is 15 residues long. Germline-derived CDR1 and CDR2 are SGHVS and FQNEAQ. This chain's CDR3 is CASSISGGAYNEQFF. As DNA, the CDR3 is TGTGCCAGCAGCATTAGCGGGGGGGCCTACAATGAGCAGTTCTTC.

The chain recombines TRBV7-9 with TRBJ2-7; 9 bases are shared with TRBD1. Trimming cost V 5 bases and J 0 bases; bases outside gene matches: 2. This CDR3 is built from 14 residues. CDR1 is SEHNR and CDR2 is FQNEAQ in the germline V gene (reference sequence). The CDR3 protein is CASSGTGSSYEQYF. The DNA for the CDR3 is TGTGCCAGCAGCGGGACAGGGAGCTCCTACGAGCAGTACTTC.

Note on this clone: At the DNA level, this CDR3 is encoded by other sequences in the same sample as well. The CDR3 region is CAWSVHEGNQPQHF. The CDR3, as DNA: TGTGCCTGGAGTGTCCACGAGGGTAACCAGCCCCAGCATTTT. V gene TRBV30 combines with J gene TRBJ1-5; D unresolved. V lost 0 bases to trimming and J lost 7 bases, with 13 bases between them. The germline V gene has CDR1 GTSNPN and CDR2 SVGIG (reference sequence). The CDR3 is 14 residues long. Drawing the rest from reference TRBV30 and TRBJ1-5, the complete variable domain is SQTIHQWPATLVQPVGSPLSLECTVEGTSNPNLYWYRQAAGRGLQLLFYSVGIGQISSEVPQNLSASRPQDRQFILSSKKLLLSDSGFYLCAWSVHEGNQPQHFGDGTRLSIL.

This chain connects TRBV3-1 (or the pseudogene TRBV3-2) to TRBJ1-5, with TRBD1 matching 7 bases. Trimming cost V 1 base and J 9 bases; bases outside gene matches: 6. This CDR3 is 14 amino acids long. Germline V gene data show CDR1 as LGHDT and CDR2 as YNNKEL (reference sequence). CDR3 bases: TGTGCCAGCAGCCAAGGGCAGGGGGTGTCGCCCCAGCATTTT. Translating gives CASSQGQGVSPQHF.

In this sample, this clone turned up once. The rearrangement joins TRBV15 to TRBJ2-5, with 9 bases matching TRBD1. Germline CDR1 and CDR2: LNHNV and YYDKDF (reference sequence). Trimming took 2 bases from V and 3 from J; bases not matched to a gene: 7. The CDR3 has 16 residues. The CDR3 here is CATSRPTGGVKETQYF. DNA for the CDR3: TGTGCCACCAGCAGACCAACAGGGGGCGTTAAAGAGACCCAGTACTTC.

This clone was picked up a small number of times. This chain joins TRBV27 and TRBJ1-5; maybe TRBD1 (5 bases). V gave up 2 bases and J gave up 0 bases, with 8 bases separating them. Germline V gives CDR1 MNHEY, CDR2 SMNVEV (reference sequence). CDR3 size: 15 residues. The CDR3 region is CASSLQGYSNQPQHF. CDR3 sequence (DNA): TGTGCCAGCAGTTTACAGGGATATAGCAATCAGCCCCAGCATTTT.